A selection of T cell receptor beta chains follows, all from one sample in a study of blood T cell repertoires in COVID-19. TCRdb keeps only in-frame clones here, not all; method: immunoSEQ multiplex PCR. The repertoire holds about 170,000 clones, with roughly four fifths as singletons. Sequenced input: PBMCs or T cells enriched from blood (not recorded which). Receptors originate from a man in his forties or fifties who had recovered from COVID-19. Both conserved end residues are part of each CDR3. A D gene is named only where the DNA matches it firmly. Clone size is shown for a subset of rows, as once, few, many or a class of expanded clone.

D	V	size	J	DNA	CDR3
TRBD1	TRBV6-5	.	TRBJ2-7	TGTGCCAGCAGTTTTGGACAGGGGCCCGACGAGCAGTACTTC	CASSFGQGPDEQYF
TRBD1	TRBV6-1	.	TRBJ2-7	TGTGCCAGCAGTGACCCTTGGACAGGGGGAGCCTACGAGCAGTACTTC	CASSDPWTGGAYEQYF
.	TRBV27	once	TRBJ1-1	TGTGCCAGCAGTCCCCCAGGGAACACTGAAGCTTTCTTT	CASSPPGNTEAFF
TRBD1	TRBV5-1	.	TRBJ1-4	TGCGCCAGCAGCCCGGGACAGGGTGCTGAAAAACTGTTTTTT	CASSPGQGAEKLFF
.	TRBV18	.	TRBJ1-1	TGTGCCAGCTCACCCGGTCTTATGAACACTGAAGCTTTCTTT	CASSPGLMNTEAFF
TRBD1	TRBV5-1	.	TRBJ2-7	TGCGCCAGCAGCATTGGGACAGGAGGAAGCTACGAGCAGTACTTC	CASSIGTGGSYEQYF
.	TRBV5-1	.	TRBJ1-4	TGCGCCAGCAGCCCCGGTTCAACTAATGAAAAACTGTTTTTT	CASSPGSTNEKLFF
TRBD2	TRBV5-1	.	TRBJ2-5	TGCGCCAGCAGCTTGGCCGGGACTAGCGAAGAGACCCAGTACTTC	CASSLAGTSEETQYF
.	TRBV3-1/TRBV3-2	.	TRBJ1-5	TGTGCCAGCAGCCAAGGTGGGCTCGGGCCCCAGCATTTT	CASSQGGLGPQHF
.	TRBV4-2	.	TRBJ2-2	TGTGCCAGCAGCCAAGATTTTGGAGGCCAGGGGACCGGGGAGCTGTTTTTT	CASSQDFGGQGTGELFF
TRBD1	TRBV12-5	.	TRBJ2-2	TGTGCTAGTGGTCTTAGTAGGGGACAGGGGGGACCGGGGGAGCTGTTTTTT	CASGLSRGQGGPGELFF
.	TRBV7-6	.	TRBJ2-5	TGTGCCAGCAGCACAATCCAAGAGACCCAGTACTTC	CASSTIQETQYF
.	TRBV4-2	few	TRBJ2-1	TGTGCCAGCAGCCCGGCGGGCGCTGGGGATGAGCAGTTCTTC	CASSPAGAGDEQFF
TRBD1	TRBV19	.	TRBJ2-7	TGTGCCAGTAGTATCGGGACAGGGGGATACGAGCAGTACTTC	CASSIGTGGYEQYF
TRBD1	TRBV19	.	TRBJ1-6	TGTGCCAGTAGTAGTACAGGGGGGCTTTCACCCCTCCACTTT	CASSSTGGLSPLHF
TRBD1	TRBV18	.	TRBJ1-1	TGTGCCAGCTCACCTCAGGGGGGAACAAAGAACACTGAAGCTTTCTTT	CASSPQGGTKNTEAFF
TRBD1	TRBV14	.	TRBJ1-2	TGTGCCAGCAGCTACACAGGGGGCGCGGGAGGCTACACCTTC	CASSYTGGAGGYTF